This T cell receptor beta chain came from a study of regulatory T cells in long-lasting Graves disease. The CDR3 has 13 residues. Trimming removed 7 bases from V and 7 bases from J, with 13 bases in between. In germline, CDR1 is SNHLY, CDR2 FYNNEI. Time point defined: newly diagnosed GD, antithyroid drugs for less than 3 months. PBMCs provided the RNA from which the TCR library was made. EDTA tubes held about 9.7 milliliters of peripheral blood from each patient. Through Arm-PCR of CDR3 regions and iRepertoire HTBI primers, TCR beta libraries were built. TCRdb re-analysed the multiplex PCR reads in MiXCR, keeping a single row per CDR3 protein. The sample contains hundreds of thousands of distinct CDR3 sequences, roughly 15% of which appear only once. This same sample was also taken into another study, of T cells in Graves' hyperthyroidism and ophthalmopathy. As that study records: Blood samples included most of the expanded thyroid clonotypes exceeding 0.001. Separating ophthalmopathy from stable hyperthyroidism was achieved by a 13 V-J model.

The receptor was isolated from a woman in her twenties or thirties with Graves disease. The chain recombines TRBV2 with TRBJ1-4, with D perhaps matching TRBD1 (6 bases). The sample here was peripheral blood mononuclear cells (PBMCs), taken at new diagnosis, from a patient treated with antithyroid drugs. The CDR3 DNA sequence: TGTGCCAGCATAATAGGGGGGGGTGAAAAACTGTTTTTT. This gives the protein CASIIGGGEKLFF.